The 20 T cell receptor beta chains presented below share a single source sample, sequenced in a study of CD8 T cells in ankylosing spondylitis. Each CDR3 protein gets one entry after TCRdb re-called the 5' RACE reads with MiXCR. The sample holds around 29,000 distinct CDR3 sequences, roughly 5.3% seen once. Sequenced: blood, either unsorted or a sorted T cell fraction (not recorded which). The receptors stem from a female donor with ankylosing spondylitis or in good health (not recorded which).

V is TRBV9 and J is TRBJ2-3, with D maybe TRBD2 (6 bases). The CDR3 has 15 residues. V was trimmed by 6 bases and J by 4 bases, leaving 18 bases between them. Germline V gene data show CDR1 as SGDLS and CDR2 as YYNGEE. CDR3 protein: CASTRAGSIADTQYF. The CDR3 nucleotides are TGTGCCAGCACCAGGGCCGGGAGTATAGCAGATACGCAGTATTTT.

This clonotype showed up many times. The genes are TRBV9 and TRBJ1-2, with 10 bases lining up with TRBD1. Germline CDR1 and CDR2: SGDLS and YYNGEE. The junction had 8 bases not matched to a gene; V was cut back by 4 bases and J by 11 bases. This CDR3 region has 13 residues. CDR3 loop: CASSLRTGGGYTF. CDR3 sequence (DNA): TGTGCCAGCAGCCTGCGGACAGGGGGAGGGTACACCTTC.

This clonotype was seen many times. This chain joins TRBV9 and TRBJ2-7; D gene uncertain. V lost 4 bases and J 2 bases, leaving 10 bases between the germline ends. Per the germline V gene, CDR1 is SGDLS and CDR2 is YYNGEE. This CDR3 is built from 13 residues. The CDR3 sequence: CASSTTPTYEQYF. In DNA form, the CDR3 reads TGTGCCAGCAGCACGACACCTACCTACGAGCAGTACTTC.

This clonotype was counted at least ten times. V gene TRBV9 combines with J gene TRBJ1-2, with 9 nucleotides matching TRBD1. Germline CDR1 and CDR2: SGDLS and YYNGEE. V was clipped by 3 bases and J by 4 bases; unmatched bases: 7. The length of the CDR3 is 15 residues. The CDR3 DNA reads as TGTGCCAGCAGCGCCGGGACAGGGAGTACCTATGGCTACACCTTC. As protein: CASSAGTGSTYGYTF.

V usage is TRBV9 and J usage is TRBJ2-1; D gene unclear. Germline CDR1 is SGDLS and CDR2 is YYNGEE. There are 16 residues in the CDR3. Trimming took 0 bases from V and 2 from J, leaving 12 bases between them. CDR3 nucleotides: TGTGCCAGCAGCGTAGAGGGCAGGTTGCCCTACAATGAGCAGTTCTTC. It yields the protein CASSVEGRLPYNEQFF.

This clonotype was counted at least ten times. V and J are TRBV9 and TRBJ2-3; D possibly corresponds to TRBD2 (6 bases). This CDR3 is 13 amino acids long. Germline CDR1 SGDLS, CDR2 YYNGEE. Trimming removed 3 bases at V and 6 bases at J, with 11 bases between. The CDR3 DNA sequence: TGTGCCAGCAGCGGGAGGGCCCCGGATACGCAGTATTTT. Protein sequence: CASSGRAPDTQYF.

This clonotype was observed at least ten times. The chain is built from TRBV9 and TRBJ2-1; 7 bases match TRBD2. CDR1 and CDR2 (germline): SGDLS, YYNGEE. The CDR3 consists of 16 residues. Trimming at V came to 4 bases and at J to 5 bases, leaving 12 bases not matched to a gene. The CDR3 sequence: CASSPSGAGVDNEQFF. The CDR3 DNA reads TGTGCCAGCAGCCCCTCCGGGGCGGGAGTCGACAATGAGCAGTTCTTC.

CDR3 nucleotide sequence: TGTGCCAGCAGCCCGCTCGAATTGCGGGTCGAGCAGTTCTTC. It is translated as CASSPLELRVEQFF. The gene calls are TRBV9 and TRBJ2-1, with TRBD2 as a possible D gene (5 bases). In germline, CDR1 is SGDLS, CDR2 YYNGEE. V gave up 4 bases and J gave up 10 bases, with 18 bases separating them. This CDR3 is built from 14 residues.

The V and J genes are TRBV9 and TRBJ2-7, with D perhaps matching TRBD2 (5 bases). This CDR3 spans 16 amino acids. The germline CDR1 and CDR2 sequences are SGDLS and YYNGEE. V was trimmed by 1 base and J by 4 bases, leaving 18 bases between them. In nucleotides, the CDR3 is TGTGCCAGCAGCGTACAAAAGGGAGACCGGATTTACGAGCAGTACTTC. Translating gives CASSVQKGDRIYEQYF.

This clonotype was seen repeatedly, ten times or more. The chain combines TRBV9 with TRBJ2-3; 7 bases match TRBD2. This CDR3 is 17 amino acids long. The germline gives CDR1 SGDLS, CDR2 YYNGEE. V lost 3 bases, J lost 4 bases, and 14 bases stayed unmatched. The CDR3 nucleotides are TGTGCCAGCAGCGCGGGACTACACCCCGCCAAGGCAGATACGCAGTATTTT. This codes for CASSAGLHPAKADTQYF.

Within the sample, this clonotype is medium-sized. V is TRBV9 and J is TRBJ2-3; 7 nucleotides agree with TRBD2. J lost 8 bases, V lost 5 bases, and 14 bases had no gene match. Germline-derived CDR1 and CDR2 are SGDLS and YYNGEE. The CDR3 has 15 amino acids. The CDR3 spells CASSPFAGESSTQYF. As DNA, the CDR3 is TGTGCCAGCAGTCCCTTTGCGGGAGAAAGTAGTACGCAGTATTTT.

This clonotype was recorded at least ten times. The chain couples TRBV9 to TRBJ2-1; 8 nucleotides align to TRBD2. V was clipped by 4 bases and J by 5 bases; unmatched bases: 8. Germline lookup yields CDR1 SGDLS and CDR2 YYNGEE. The CDR3 length is 15 residues. The CDR3 here is CASSSQREIHNEQFF. DNA of the CDR3: TGTGCCAGCAGCTCCCAGCGGGAGATCCACAATGAGCAGTTCTTC.

By its share, this clonotype is medium-sized (0.01 to 0.1%). V gene TRBV9 combines with J gene TRBJ1-2; D perhaps matches TRBD1 (5 bases). The CDR3 runs 15 residues. Trimming shortened V by 0 bases and J by 0 bases, and 9 bases separated the two germline ends. Germline CDR1 SGDLS, CDR2 YYNGEE. Written as DNA, the CDR3 is TGTGCCAGCAGCGTAGATGGAGGGGCTAACTATGGCTACACCTTC. This sequence encodes CASSVDGGANYGYTF.

In its sample, this clonotype was seen many times. The chain is built from TRBV9 and TRBJ2-3; 7 nucleotides align to TRBD2. Losses at the gene ends were 2 bases for V and 1 base for J; bases not matched to a gene: 4. This CDR3 comprises 15 residues. The germline V gene has CDR1 SGDLS and CDR2 YYNGEE. In DNA form, the CDR3 reads TGTGCCAGCAGCGTCAGCGGGATGGGCACAGATACGCAGTATTTT. This sequence encodes CASSVSGMGTDTQYF.

Ten or more counts support this clonotype. V is TRBV9 and J is TRBJ2-5, with TRBD1 identical over 9 bases. The germline V gene has CDR1 SGDLS and CDR2 YYNGEE. Trimming removed 4 bases from V and 5 bases from J; junction bases left unmatched: 6. This CDR3 comprises 14 residues. In DNA, the CDR3 is TGTGCCAGCAGCTTCACCGGGACAGGGGAGACCCAGTACTTC. Translated: CASSFTGTGETQYF. The full variable domain, rest sourced from reference TRBV9 and TRBJ2-5, is DSGVTQTPKHLITATGQRVTLRCSPRSGDLSVYWYQQSLDQGLQFLIQYYNGEERAKGNILERFSAQQFPDLHSELNLSSLELGDSALYFCASSFTGTGETQYFGPGTRLLVL.

This clonotype occurred many times. The rearrangement links TRBV9 to TRBJ2-4, with TRBD2 matching over 7 bases. This CDR3 is built from 13 residues. Trimming at V came to 7 bases and at J to 8 bases, leaving 9 bases not matched to a gene. CDR1 and CDR2 (germline): SGDLS, YYNGEE. The CDR3 loop is CASGGGPLDIQYF. CDR3 DNA: TGTGCCAGCGGGGGGGGTCCCCTGGACATTCAGTACTTC.

The chain combines TRBV6-7 with TRBJ2-3, with 7 nucleotides matching TRBD2. TRBV6-7 is assigned to the ORF class and has an uncertain function. The CDR3 loop spans 16 amino acids. J was trimmed by 6 bases and V by 0 bases; bases with no gene match: 9. The CDR3 is CASSYSFQRGYDTQYF. DNA of the CDR3: TGTGCCAGCAGTTACTCGTTCCAGCGGGGTTATGATACGCAGTATTTT.

This clonotype has at least ten counts. The rearrangement joins TRBV9 to TRBJ2-1; a weak D match, TRBD2 (5 bases). V shed 4 bases and J shed 6 bases, with 5 bases lying between them. This CDR3 comprises 11 residues. Germline CDR1 reads SGDLS; CDR2 reads YYNGEE. The CDR3 bases are TGTGCCAGCAGCACTAGCAATGAGCAGTTCTTC. This gives the protein CASSTSNEQFF.

At least ten counts were recorded for this clonotype. V and J are TRBV9 and TRBJ1-1; D unresolved. Trimming left V 8 bases short and J 1 base short, with 12 bases between. The CDR3 is 13 residues long. Germline V gene sequence: CDR1 SGDLS, CDR2 YYNGEE. CDR3 in DNA: TGTGCCAGTACCGATGCGGGGAACACTGAAGCTTTCTTT. Its protein is CASTDAGNTEAFF.

In this sample, this clonotype turned up a few times. The chain carries TRBV9 and TRBJ2-2; 13 positions agree with TRBD2. Germline CDR1 is SGDLS and CDR2 is YYNGEE. The junction had 4 bases not matched to a gene; V was cut back by 4 bases and J by 7 bases. CDR3 length equals 15 residues. The chain's CDR3 is CASSTSGRANGELFF. The CDR3 DNA sequence: TGTGCCAGCAGCACTAGCGGGAGGGCCAACGGGGAGCTGTTTTTT.